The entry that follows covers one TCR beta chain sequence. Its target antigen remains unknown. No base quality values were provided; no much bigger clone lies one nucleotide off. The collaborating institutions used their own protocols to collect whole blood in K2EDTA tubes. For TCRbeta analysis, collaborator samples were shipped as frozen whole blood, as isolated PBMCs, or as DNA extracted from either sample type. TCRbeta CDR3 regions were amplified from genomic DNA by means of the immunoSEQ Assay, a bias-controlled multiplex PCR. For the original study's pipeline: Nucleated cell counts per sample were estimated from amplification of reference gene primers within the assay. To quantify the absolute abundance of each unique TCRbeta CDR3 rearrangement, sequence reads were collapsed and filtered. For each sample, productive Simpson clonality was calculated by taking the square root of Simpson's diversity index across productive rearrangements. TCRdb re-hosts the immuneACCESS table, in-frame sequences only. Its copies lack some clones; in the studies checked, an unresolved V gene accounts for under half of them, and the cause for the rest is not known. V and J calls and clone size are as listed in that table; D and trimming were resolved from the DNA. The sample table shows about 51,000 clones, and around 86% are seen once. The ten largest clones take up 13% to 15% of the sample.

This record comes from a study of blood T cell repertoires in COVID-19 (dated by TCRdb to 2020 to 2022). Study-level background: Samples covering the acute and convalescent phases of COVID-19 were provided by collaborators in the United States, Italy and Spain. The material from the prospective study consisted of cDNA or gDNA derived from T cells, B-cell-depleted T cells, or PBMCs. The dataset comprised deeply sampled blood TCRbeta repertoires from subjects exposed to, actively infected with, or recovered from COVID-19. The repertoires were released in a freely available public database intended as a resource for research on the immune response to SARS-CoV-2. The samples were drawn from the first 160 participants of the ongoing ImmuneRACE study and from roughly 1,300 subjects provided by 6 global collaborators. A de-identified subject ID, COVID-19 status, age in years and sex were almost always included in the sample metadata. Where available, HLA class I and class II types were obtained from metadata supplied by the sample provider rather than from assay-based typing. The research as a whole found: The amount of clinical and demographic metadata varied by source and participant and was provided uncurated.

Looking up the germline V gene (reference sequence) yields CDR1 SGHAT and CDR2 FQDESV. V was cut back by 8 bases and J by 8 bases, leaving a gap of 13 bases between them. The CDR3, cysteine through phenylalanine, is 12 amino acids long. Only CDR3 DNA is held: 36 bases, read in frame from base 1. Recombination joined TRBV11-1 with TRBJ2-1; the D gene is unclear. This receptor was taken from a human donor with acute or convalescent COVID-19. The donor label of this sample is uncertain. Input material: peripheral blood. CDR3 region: CASGPRFDEQFF. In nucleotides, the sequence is TGTGCCAGCGGCCCGCGGTTCGATGAGCAGTTCTTC. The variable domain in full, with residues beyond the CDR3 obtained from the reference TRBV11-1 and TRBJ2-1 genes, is EAEVAQSPRYKITEKSQAVAFWCDPISGHATLYWYRQILGQGPELLVQFQDESVVDDSQLPKDRFSAERLKGVDSTLKIQPAELGDSAMYLCASGPRFDEQFFGPGTRLTVL.